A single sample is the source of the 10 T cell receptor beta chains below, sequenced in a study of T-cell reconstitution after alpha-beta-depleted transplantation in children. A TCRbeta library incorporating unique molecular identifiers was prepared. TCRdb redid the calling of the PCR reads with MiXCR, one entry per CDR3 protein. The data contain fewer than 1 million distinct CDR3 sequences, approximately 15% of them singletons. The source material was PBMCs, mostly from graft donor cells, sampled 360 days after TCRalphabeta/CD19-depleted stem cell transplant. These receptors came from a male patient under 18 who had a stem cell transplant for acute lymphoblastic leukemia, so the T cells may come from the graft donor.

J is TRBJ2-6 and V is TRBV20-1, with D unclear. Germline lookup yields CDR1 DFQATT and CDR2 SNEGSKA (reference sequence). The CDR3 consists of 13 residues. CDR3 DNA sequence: TGCACCGCCGGGTCCTCTGGGGCCAACGTCCTGACTTTC. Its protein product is CTAGSSGANVLTF.

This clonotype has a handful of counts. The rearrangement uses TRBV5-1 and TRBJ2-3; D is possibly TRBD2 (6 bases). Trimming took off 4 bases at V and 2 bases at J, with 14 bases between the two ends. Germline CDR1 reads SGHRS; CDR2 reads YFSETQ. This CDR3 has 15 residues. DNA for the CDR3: TGCGCCAGCAGCCGCCGGGACTCTTTCACAGATACGCAGTATTTT. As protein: CASSRRDSFTDTQYF. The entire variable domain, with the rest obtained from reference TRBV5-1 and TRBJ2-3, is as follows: KAGVTQTPRYLIKTRGQQVTLSCSPISGHRSVSWYQQTPGQGLQFLFEYFSETQRNKGNFPGRFSGRQFSNSRSEMNVSTLELGDSALYLCASSRRDSFTDTQYFGPGTRLTVL.

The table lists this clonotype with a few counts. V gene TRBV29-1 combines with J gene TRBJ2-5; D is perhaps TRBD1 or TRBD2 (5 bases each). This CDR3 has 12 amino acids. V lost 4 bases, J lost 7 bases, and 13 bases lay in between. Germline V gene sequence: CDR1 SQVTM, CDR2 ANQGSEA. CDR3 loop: CSVAGTDGTQYF. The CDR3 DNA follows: TGCAGCGTTGCCGGGACCGATGGGACCCAGTACTTC.

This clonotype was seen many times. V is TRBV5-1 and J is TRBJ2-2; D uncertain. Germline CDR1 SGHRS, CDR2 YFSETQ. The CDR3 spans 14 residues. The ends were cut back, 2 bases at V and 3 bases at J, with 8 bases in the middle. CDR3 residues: CASSFSSHTGELFF. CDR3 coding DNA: TGCGCCAGCAGCTTTTCGTCGCACACCGGGGAGCTGTTTTTT.

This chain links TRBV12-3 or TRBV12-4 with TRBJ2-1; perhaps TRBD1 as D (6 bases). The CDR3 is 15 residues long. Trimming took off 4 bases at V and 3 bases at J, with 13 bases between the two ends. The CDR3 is CASSSTGLSYNEQFF. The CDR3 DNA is TGTGCCAGCAGTTCGACAGGACTGAGCTACAATGAGCAGTTCTTC.

CDR3 loop: CASSQAGGSTDTQYF. CDR3 sequence (DNA): TGTGCCAGCTCACAAGCGGGAGGGAGCACAGATACGCAGTATTTT. The chain recombines TRBV18 with TRBJ2-3, with TRBD2 matching 10 bases. The CDR3 length is 15 residues. Germline CDR1 reads KGHSH; CDR2 reads LQKENI. Germline trimming cut 4 bases from V and 0 bases from J; bases unmatched to any gene: 1.

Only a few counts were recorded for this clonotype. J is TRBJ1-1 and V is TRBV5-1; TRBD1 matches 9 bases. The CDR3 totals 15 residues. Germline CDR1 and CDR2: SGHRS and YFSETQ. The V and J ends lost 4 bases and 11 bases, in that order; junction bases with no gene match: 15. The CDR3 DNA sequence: TGCGCCAGCAGCCCTACGTTCCGGGACAGGGAGGGCGCTTTCTTT. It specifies CASSPTFRDREGAFF.

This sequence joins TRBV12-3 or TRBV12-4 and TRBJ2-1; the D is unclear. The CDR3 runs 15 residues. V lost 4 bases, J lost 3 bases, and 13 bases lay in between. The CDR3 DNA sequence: TGTGCCAGCAGTTACGACGCCCTGGGCTACAATGAGCAGTTCTTC. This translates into CASSYDALGYNEQFF.

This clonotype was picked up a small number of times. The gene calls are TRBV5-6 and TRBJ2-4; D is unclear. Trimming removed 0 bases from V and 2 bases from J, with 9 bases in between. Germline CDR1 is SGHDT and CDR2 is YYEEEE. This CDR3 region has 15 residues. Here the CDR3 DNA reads TGTGCCAGCAGCTTGGTGGGCCCGACCAAAAACATTCAGTACTTC. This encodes CASSLVGPTKNIQYF.

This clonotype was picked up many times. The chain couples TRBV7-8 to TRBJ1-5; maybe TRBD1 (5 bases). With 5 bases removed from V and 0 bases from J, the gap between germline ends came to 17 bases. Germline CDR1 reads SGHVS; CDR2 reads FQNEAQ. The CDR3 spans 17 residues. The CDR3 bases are TGTGCCAGCAGCCCCCCTGGGGGTTTCAATAGCAATCAGCCCCAGCATTTT. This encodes CASSPPGGFNSNQPQHF. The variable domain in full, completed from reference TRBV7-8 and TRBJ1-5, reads GAGVSQSPRYKVAKRGQDVALRCDPISGHVSLFWYQQALGQGPEFLTYFQNEAQLDKSGLPSDRFFAERPEGSVSTLKIQRTQQEDSAVYLCASSPPGGFNSNQPQHFGDGTRLSIL.